The rows below give T cell receptor beta chains drawn from one sample of a study of neurological immune-mediated disorders. TCRdb used MiXCR to reprocess the 5' RACE reads, holding one entry per CDR3 protein. The repertoire includes 65,000 to 90,000 distinct CDR3 sequences, 10% of them detected once, and under 2% sits in the top ten. The sample was PBMCs. Receptor source: a man aged 40-55 years in good health. The CDR3 runs from the conserved cysteine through the conserved F or W.

j_call,v_call,cdr3_length,cdr3_aa
TRBJ2-7,TRBV20-1,14,CSAPTSGSAYEQYF
TRBJ2-7,TRBV2,14,CASSEIGLNYEQYF
TRBJ2-5,TRBV20-1,14,CSARRLASQETQYF
TRBJ2-7,TRBV5-1,17,CASSLGGGAEGFYEQYF
TRBJ2-7,TRBV6-1,14,CASSEGGGLREQYF
TRBJ1-4,TRBV5-1,15,CASSLFTATNEKLFF
TRBJ1-6,TRBV12-3/TRBV12-4,15,CASSLRDRGNSPLHF
TRBJ2-1,TRBV10-1,15,CASSGTSGSYNEQFF
TRBJ2-1,TRBV3-1,12,CASSQGWGEQFF
TRBJ2-7,TRBV7-2,14,CASSPSGSFYEQYF
TRBJ2-4,TRBV9,14,CASSAAGQTNIQYF
TRBJ2-3,TRBV12-3/TRBV12-4,16,CASSFVRDDLTDTQYF
TRBJ1-2,TRBV27,14,CASSLGVGPYGYTF
TRBJ2-3,TRBV7-9,15,CASSLSGDYTDTQYF